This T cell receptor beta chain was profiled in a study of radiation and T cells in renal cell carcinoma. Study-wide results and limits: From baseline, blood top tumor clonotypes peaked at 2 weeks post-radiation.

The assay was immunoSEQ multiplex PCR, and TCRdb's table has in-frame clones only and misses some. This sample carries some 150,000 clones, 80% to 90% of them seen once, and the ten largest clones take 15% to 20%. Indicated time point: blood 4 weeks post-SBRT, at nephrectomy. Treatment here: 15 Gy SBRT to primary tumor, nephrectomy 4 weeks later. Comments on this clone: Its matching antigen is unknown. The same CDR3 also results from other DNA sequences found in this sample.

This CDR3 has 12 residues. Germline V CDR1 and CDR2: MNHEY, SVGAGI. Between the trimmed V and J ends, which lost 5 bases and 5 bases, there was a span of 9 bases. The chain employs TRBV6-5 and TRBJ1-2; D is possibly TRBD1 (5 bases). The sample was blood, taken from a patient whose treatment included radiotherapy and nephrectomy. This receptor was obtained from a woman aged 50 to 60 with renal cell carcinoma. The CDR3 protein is CASSAGTYGYTF. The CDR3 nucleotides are TGTGCCAGCAGTGCCGGGACTTATGGCTACACCTTC.